A single sample gave rise to the 26 T cell receptor beta chains below, sequenced in a study of shared clonotypes between healthy human individuals. Sequenced by immunoSEQ multiplex PCR; TCRdb stores in-frame clones only, minus some. The sample contains about 960,000 clones, less than 85% of which appear only once. Material: memory CD4+ T cells sorted from blood. Subset reported: CD45RA-negative fraction. These receptors all stem from a man aged 18 to 29 in good health.

This clone was picked up a small number of times. The CDR3 is CASNEFNYGYTF. As DNA, the CDR3 is TGTGCCAGCAACGAGTTTAACTATGGCTACACCTTC. The chain combines TRBV6-1 with TRBJ1-2; no definite D call. V was clipped by 7 bases and J by 1 base, with 7 bases between them. The CDR3 consists of 12 residues. Germline CDR1 reads MNHNS; CDR2 reads SASEGT.

The chain employs TRBV7-8 and TRBJ2-3; TRBD2 agrees at 7 bases. The V and J ends lost 1 base and 0 bases, in that order; junction bases with no gene match: 10. Germline V gene data show CDR1 as SGHVS and CDR2 as FQNEAQ. The CDR3 has 18 residues. The CDR3 protein is CASSLGLTSVASTDTQYF. CDR3 DNA: TGTGCCAGCAGCTTAGGGTTAACTAGCGTGGCTAGCACAGATACGCAGTATTTT.

This sequence joins TRBV27 and TRBJ1-4; D remains unclear. The CDR3 sequence is 13 residues long. Trimming removed 6 bases from V and 7 bases from J, with 12 bases in between. The germline gives CDR1 MNHEY, CDR2 SMNVEV (reference sequence). The CDR3 nucleotides are TGTGCCAGCAGATCCCGTTTGGGTGAAAAACTGTTTTTT. Translated: CASRSRLGEKLFF.

The CDR3 protein is CATTGSGELFF. The CDR3 nucleotides read TGTGCCACCACAGGGTCCGGGGAGCTGTTTTTT. The J gene is TRBJ2-2, the V gene TRBV10-3, with D maybe TRBD1 (6 bases). CDR1 and CDR2 (germline): ENHRY, SYGVKD. Trimming left V 10 bases short and J 6 bases short, with 9 bases between. The CDR3 is 11 amino acids.

The V gene is TRBV28, the J gene TRBJ2-7; D ambiguous. Looked up from germline, CDR1 is MDHEN and CDR2 is SYDVKM. V lost 6 bases and J lost 2, with 14 bases in between. The CDR3 consists of 14 residues. The CDR3 nucleotides read TGTGCCAGCAGAGATCAGACCCCCCCCTACGAGCAGTACTTC. It yields the protein CASRDQTPPYEQYF. The full variable domain, its missing parts supplied by reference TRBV28 and TRBJ2-7, is DVKVTQSSRYLVKRTGEKVFLECVQDMDHENMFWYRQDPGLGLRLIYFSYDVKMKEKGDIPEGYSVSREKKERFSLILESASTNQTSMYLCASRDQTPPYEQYFGPGTRLTVT.

CDR3 DNA sequence: TGTGCCAGCGGAGGGGCGGCCTTTAACAATGAGCAGTTCTTC. As protein: CASGGAAFNNEQFF. This chain joins TRBV6-5 and TRBJ2-1, with D maybe TRBD2 (6 bases). The V gene's germline CDR1 is MNHEY and CDR2 SVGAGI. The CDR3 has 14 residues. The V and J ends lost 8 bases and 5 bases respectively, with 16 bases between them.

The V call is TRBV6-4, the J call TRBJ1-1; maybe TRBD1 (5 bases). Germline lookup yields CDR1 MRHNA and CDR2 SNTAGT. V was trimmed by 7 bases and J by 0 bases, leaving 18 bases between them. The CDR3 totals 16 residues. For the CDR3, the DNA is TGTGCCAGCAAACGGGAAGGGGACTCCATGAACACTGAAGCTTTCTTT. Translation gives CASKREGDSMNTEAFF.

This chain links TRBV19 with TRBJ1-3; 11 nucleotides match TRBD1. V shed 7 bases, J shed 1 base, and the junction held 6 bases outside the gene matches. CDR3 length: 16 amino acids. The V gene's germline CDR1 is LNHDA and CDR2 SQIVND (reference sequence). The CDR3 loop reads CASKEDRGLSGNTIYF. CDR3 bases: TGTGCCAGTAAGGAGGACAGGGGGCTATCTGGAAACACCATATATTTT.

The chain is built from TRBV7-8 and TRBJ2-3; D unclear. Germline CDR1 is SGHVS and CDR2 is FQNEAQ. The V and J ends lost 1 base and 1 base respectively, with 9 bases between them. The CDR3 sequence is 15 residues long. In nucleotides, the CDR3 is TGTGCCAGCAGCTTAGATCCCCACGGCACAGATACGCAGTATTTT. Amino acid sequence: CASSLDPHGTDTQYF.

This clone has ten or more counts. The chain has TRBV2 and TRBJ1-1; D not certain. Germline V gene lookup returns CDR1 SNHLY and CDR2 FYNNEI. Trimming left V 6 bases short and J 0 bases short, with 11 bases between. The CDR3 consists of 14 residues. This chain's CDR3 is CASRLFGVNTEAFF. For the CDR3, the DNA is TGTGCCAGCAGGTTGTTTGGGGTGAACACTGAAGCTTTCTTT.

This chain connects TRBV30 to TRBJ2-7; possibly TRBD1 for D (7 bases). The CDR3 spans 14 residues. V was cut by 4 bases and J by 3 bases, with 16 bases left in between. Germline V gene lookup returns CDR1 GTSNPN and CDR2 SVGIG (reference sequence). CDR3 in amino acids: CAWTSGDSYYEQYF. The CDR3 DNA reads as TGTGCCTGGACTTCGGGGGACAGCTACTACGAGCAGTACTTC.

V usage is TRBV29-1 and J usage is TRBJ2-7; D gene uncertain. Germline V gene lookup returns CDR1 SQVTM and CDR2 ANQGSEA. Trimming stripped 4 bases from V and 0 bases from J, with 7 bases between. This CDR3 region has 12 residues. The CDR3 DNA sequence: TGCAGCGTTGCGGTAGACTCCTACGAGCAGTACTTC. Translation gives CSVAVDSYEQYF.

CDR3 residues: CAWGQGAKGNTIYF. The CDR3 DNA sequence: TGTGCCTGGGGGCAGGGGGCGAAAGGAAACACCATATATTTT. The genes are TRBV30 and TRBJ1-3; 8 bases agree with TRBD1. Germline V CDR1 and CDR2: GTSNPN, SVGIG (reference sequence). The CDR3 runs to 14 residues. V shed 5 bases, J shed 4 bases, and the junction held 7 bases outside the gene matches.

The genes are TRBV7-2 and TRBJ2-1; no firm D call. V gave up 4 bases and J gave up 4 bases, with 8 bases separating them. There are 13 residues in the CDR3. Germline assignment: CDR1 SGHTA and CDR2 FQGNSA. The CDR3: CASSSRHYNEQFF. CDR3 DNA: TGTGCCAGCAGCTCCCGACATTACAATGAGCAGTTCTTC.

The chain carries TRBV29-1 and TRBJ2-2; the D is unclear. The CDR3 is 13 amino acids. Trimming shortened V by 4 bases and J by 4 bases, and 10 bases separated the two germline ends. Germline loops: CDR1 SQVTM, CDR2 ANQGSEA. The CDR3 loop is CSVGGLGTGELFF. CDR3 nucleotides: TGCAGCGTTGGTGGGCTCGGCACCGGGGAGCTGTTTTTT.

The rearrangement joins TRBV4-1 to TRBJ1-2; TRBD1 agrees at 11 bases. This CDR3 region has 15 residues. With V trimmed by 2 bases and J by 4 bases, 3 bases remained unmatched. Germline V CDR1 and CDR2: MGHRA, YSYEKL. CDR3 nucleotides: TGCGCCAGCAGCCAACGGGACAGGGGGTCCTATGGCTACACCTTC. Its protein product is CASSQRDRGSYGYTF.

J is TRBJ2-3 and V is TRBV7-6; 7 bases match TRBD2. Germline V gene sequence: CDR1 SGHVS, CDR2 FNYEAQ. This CDR3 region has 16 residues. The V gene end was trimmed by 1 base and the J gene end by 2 bases; junction bases not matched to a gene: 6. The CDR3: CASSLGGGAVTDTQYF. For the CDR3, the DNA is TGTGCCAGCAGCTTAGGGGGGGGAGCAGTCACAGATACGCAGTATTTT.

Only a few counts were recorded for this clone. In DNA, the CDR3 is TGTGCCTGGAGTGTACTTGACCGTCGTATTGAAGCTTTCTTT. Amino acids: CAWSVLDRRIEAFF. The rearrangement uses TRBV30 and TRBJ1-1; D is uncertain. The germline V gene has CDR1 GTSNPN and CDR2 SVGIG (reference sequence). The CDR3 spans 14 residues. With 0 bases removed from V and 7 bases from J, the gap between germline ends came to 15 bases. Full variable domain (remainder filled in from reference TRBV30 and TRBJ1-1): SQTIHQWPATLVQPVGSPLSLECTVEGTSNPNLYWYRQAAGRGLQLLFYSVGIGQISSEVPQNLSASRPQDRQFILSSKKLLLSDSGFYLCAWSVLDRRIEAFFGQGTRLTVV.

A few counts support this clone. V usage is TRBV4-1 and J usage is TRBJ1-1; D possibly corresponds to TRBD1 (6 bases). Germline V gene data show CDR1 as MGHRA and CDR2 as YSYEKL. V lost 5 bases to trimming and J lost 2 bases, with 15 bases between them. The CDR3 spans 15 residues. The CDR3 region is CASSALEGGNTEAFF. The CDR3 bases are TGCGCCAGCAGCGCACTAGAGGGGGGCAACACTGAAGCTTTCTTT.

The V gene is TRBV7-2, the J gene TRBJ2-7, with 7 bases fitting TRBD2. Trimming removed 1 base from V and 3 bases from J; junction bases left unmatched: 12. Per the germline V gene, CDR1 is SGHTA and CDR2 is FQGNSA. This CDR3 has 17 residues. The CDR3 is CASSLVVQGTGGYEQYF. CDR3 nucleotide sequence: TGTGCCAGCAGCTTAGTGGTGCAGGGAACGGGGGGCTACGAGCAGTACTTC.

The rearrangement uses TRBV2 and TRBJ1-2; 12 nucleotides line up with TRBD1. Germline CDR1 and CDR2: SNHLY and FYNNEI. The CDR3 totals 14 residues. The J segment lost 4 bases and the V segment lost 7 bases, leaving 4 bases of the junction unmatched. CDR3 DNA: TGTGCCAGCAAGGGGACAGGGGGCGTCTATGGCTACACCTTC. This translates into CASKGTGGVYGYTF.

This clone has more than one count but fewer than ten. The J gene is TRBJ2-4, the V gene TRBV5-4; D gene ambiguous. Trimming stripped 2 bases from V and 7 bases from J, with 7 bases between. The CDR3 runs to 12 residues. Germline lookup yields CDR1 SGHNT and CDR2 YYREEE (reference sequence). CDR3 protein: CASSLDANIQYF. The CDR3 DNA follows: TGTGCCAGCAGCTTAGATGCGAACATTCAGTACTTC. Variable domain in full (rest from reference TRBV5-4 and TRBJ2-4): ETGVTQSPTHLIKTRGQQVTLRCSSQSGHNTVSWYQQALGQGPQFIFQYYREEENGRGNFPPRFSGLQFPNYSSELNVNALELDDSALYLCASSLDANIQYFGAGTRLSVL.

The chain couples TRBV6-5 to TRBJ1-6; D uncertain. V lost 2 bases to trimming and J lost 9 bases, with 8 bases between them. The CDR3 runs 13 residues. Germline lookup yields CDR1 MNHEY and CDR2 SVGAGI. In DNA, the CDR3 is TGTGCCAGCAGTTACGGGGATAGTTCACCCCTCCACTTT. Translation gives CASSYGDSSPLHF.

This clone came up a few times. This rearrangement joins TRBV2 to TRBJ2-1, with D uncertain. V was cut by 0 bases and J by 6 bases, with 12 bases left in between. Germline CDR1 and CDR2: SNHLY and FYNNEI. This CDR3 is built from 15 residues. CDR3 coding DNA: TGTGCCAGCAGTGAAGCGGGTAGAGTCACCAATGAGCAGTTCTTC. This encodes CASSEAGRVTNEQFF.

The chain links TRBV19 to TRBJ1-4; D is unresolved. The germline V and J ends were trimmed by 6 bases and 6 bases, with 17 bases remaining between them. The CDR3 is made up of 15 amino acids. Germline CDR1 is LNHDA and CDR2 is SQIVND (reference sequence). The CDR3 sequence is CASSVKTNVHEKLFF. The CDR3 bases are TGTGCCAGTAGCGTCAAGACTAATGTTCATGAAAAACTGTTTTTT.

The chain couples TRBV6-5 to TRBJ2-2; 7 positions agree with TRBD2. The CDR3 consists of 14 residues. After removal of 7 bases from V and 5 bases from J, the junction contained 7 bases not matched to a gene. Germline V lookup: CDR1 MNHEY, CDR2 SVGAGI. The CDR3 nucleotides are TGTGCCAGCAATCCTTTGCGGGGGACCGGGGAGCTGTTTTTT. Translation gives CASNPLRGTGELFF.